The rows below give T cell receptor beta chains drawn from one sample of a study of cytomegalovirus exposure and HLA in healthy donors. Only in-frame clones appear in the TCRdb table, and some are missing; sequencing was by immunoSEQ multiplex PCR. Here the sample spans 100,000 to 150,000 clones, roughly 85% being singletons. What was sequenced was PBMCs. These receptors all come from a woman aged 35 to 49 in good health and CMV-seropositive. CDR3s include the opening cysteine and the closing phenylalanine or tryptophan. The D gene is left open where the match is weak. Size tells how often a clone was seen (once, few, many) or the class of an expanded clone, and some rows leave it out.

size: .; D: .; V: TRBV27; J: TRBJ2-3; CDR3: CASSMMRVDTQYF; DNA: TGTGCCAGCAGTATGATGAGGGTAGATACGCAGTATTTT
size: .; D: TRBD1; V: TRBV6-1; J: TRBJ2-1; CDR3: CASSGQESSYNEQFF; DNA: TGTGCCAGCAGCGGACAGGAGAGCTCCTACAATGAGCAGTTCTTC
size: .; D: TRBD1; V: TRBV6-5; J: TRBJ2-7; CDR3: CASSRGTGVNEQYF; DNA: TGTGCCAGCAGTAGAGGGACAGGGGTCAACGAGCAGTACTTC
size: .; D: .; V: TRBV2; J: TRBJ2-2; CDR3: CASSPFGELFF; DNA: TGTGCCAGCAGCCCCTTCGGGGAGCTGTTTTTT
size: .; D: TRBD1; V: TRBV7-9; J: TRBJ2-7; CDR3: CASSPIPGQGSYEQYF; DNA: TGTGCCAGCAGCCCTATACCGGGACAGGGCTCCTACGAGCAGTACTTC
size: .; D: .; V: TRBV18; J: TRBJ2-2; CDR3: CASSLYSNTGELFF; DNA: TGTGCCAGCTCACTGTACAGTAACACCGGGGAGCTGTTTTTT
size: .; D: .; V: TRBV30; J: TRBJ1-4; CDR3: CAWRRGGEKLFF; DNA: TGTGCCTGGAGGCGGGGAGGGGAAAAACTGTTTTTT
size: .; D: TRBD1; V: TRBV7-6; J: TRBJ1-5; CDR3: CASSLKTGRYSNQPQHF; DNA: TGTGCCAGCAGCTTAAAGACAGGGCGCTATAGCAATCAGCCCCAGCATTTT
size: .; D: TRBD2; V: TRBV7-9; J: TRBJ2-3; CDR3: CASRPTSGSVLTDTQYF; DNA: TGTGCCAGCAGGCCGACTAGCGGGAGTGTGCTGACAGATACGCAGTATTTT
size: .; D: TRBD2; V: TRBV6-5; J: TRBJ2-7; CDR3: CASSDRSGPNYEQYF; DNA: TGTGCCAGCAGCGATCGTAGCGGGCCGAATTACGAGCAGTACTTC
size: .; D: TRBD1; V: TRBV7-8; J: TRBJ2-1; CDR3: CASSLAPWDRGRNEQFF; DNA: TGTGCCAGCAGCTTAGCCCCTTGGGACAGGGGTAGAAATGAGCAGTTCTTC
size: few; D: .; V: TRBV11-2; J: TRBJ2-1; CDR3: CASSKGFKGGVDEQFF; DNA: TGTGCCAGCAGCAAAGGATTCAAAGGGGGGGTCGATGAGCAGTTCTTC
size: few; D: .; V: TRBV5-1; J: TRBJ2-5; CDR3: CASSLGGIQETQYF; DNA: TGCGCCAGCAGCTTGGGCGGGATCCAAGAGACCCAGTACTTC
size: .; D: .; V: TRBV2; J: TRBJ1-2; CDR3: CARKGGGGYGYTF; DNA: TGTGCCAGAAAAGGCGGGGGCGGCTATGGCTACACCTTC